These T cell receptor beta chains were read from a single sample in a study of T cell responses to AZD1222 COVID-19 vaccine. Here immunoSEQ multiplex PCR was the method, and the copy in TCRdb shows in-frame clones only, minus some. The repertoire holds more than 120,000 clones, with roughly 87% as singletons. Sequenced here: peripheral blood, sampled 28 days after the second dose of the MenACWY control vaccine. These receptors originate from an adult who received the MenACWY meningococcal vaccine as a control. Both conserved end residues are part of each CDR3. The order of the fields is CDR3 DNA, CDR3 protein, V gene, J gene, clone size, D gene. A D gene is named only where the DNA matches it firmly. Rows give clone size only sometimes, using once, few, many, or a class for an expanded clone.

TGTGCCTGGAATGGTGGGGGTGAGGGCATAGGTAGCCAAGAGACCCAGTACTTC,CAWNGGGEGIGSQETQYF,TRBV30,TRBJ2-5,.,.
TGTGCCAGTAGTATGACGAGGGATCAGCCCCAGCATTTT,CASSMTRDQPQHF,TRBV19,TRBJ1-5,.,.
TGTGCCAGCAGACAGGGAATGAAGACTGAAGCTTTCTTT,CASRQGMKTEAFF,TRBV6-5,TRBJ1-1,.,.
TGTGCCAGCAGTTCCTTCACAGGCGGCACAGATACGCAGTATTTT,CASSSFTGGTDTQYF,TRBV6-2/TRBV6-3,TRBJ2-3,.,.
TGTGCCAGCAGTCAGGGTCCCTCCTACGAGCAGTACTTC,CASSQGPSYEQYF,TRBV6-5,TRBJ2-7,.,.
TGTGCCAGTCGAATTAGCGGGAAAGGGTACAATGAGCAGTTCTTC,CASRISGKGYNEQFF,TRBV11-3,TRBJ2-1,.,TRBD2
TGTGCCAGCAGCTTAGCCACTCTAGGGCCAGCTTTCTTT,CASSLATLGPAFF,TRBV7-9,TRBJ1-1,.,.
TGCGCCAGCAGCGCCCGCAGGGCGGATACGCAGTATTTT,CASSARRADTQYF,TRBV5-1,TRBJ2-3,.,.
TGTGCCAGCAGCCAAGATCTGGGGGGGTTTGGAAGTAATTCACCCCTCCACTTT,CASSQDLGGFGSNSPLHF,TRBV3-1/TRBV3-2,TRBJ1-6,few,.
TGTGCCAGCAGGGTGGTGGGAGTCGGCCAGCCCCAGCATTTT,CASRVVGVGQPQHF,TRBV28,TRBJ1-5,.,.
TGTGCCAGCAGCCCGGAAACTCCATCCGAGCAGTACTTC,CASSPETPSEQYF,TRBV7-9,TRBJ2-7,.,.
TGTGCCAGAAAATTTAACTGGGGGGATGCTGAAGCTTTCTTT,CARKFNWGDAEAFF,TRBV30,TRBJ1-1,.,.
TGTGCCAGCAGCCCCGGGGGACTTCGAACAGATACGCAGTATTTT,CASSPGGLRTDTQYF,TRBV7-2,TRBJ2-3,once,.
TGTGCCAGCAGCGTAGCTCAAGTTCCGGGGGAGACCCAGTACTTC,CASSVAQVPGETQYF,TRBV9,TRBJ2-5,.,.
TGTGCCAGCAGTGACTCGCTAGCGGGCAATGAGCAGTTCTTC,CASSDSLAGNEQFF,TRBV6-4,TRBJ2-1,.,TRBD2
TGTGCCAGCAGCTTAGGGAAAAACATTCAGTACTTC,CASSLGKNIQYF,TRBV7-9,TRBJ2-4,.,.
TGTGCCAGCAGTTACCGAGAGCAGGGGTCGAAACTGTTTTTT,CASSYREQGSKLFF,TRBV6-2/TRBV6-3,TRBJ1-4,.,.
TGTGCCAGCAGCGTAGAGGGTGGGTCTGGAAACACCATATATTTT,CASSVEGGSGNTIYF,TRBV9,TRBJ1-3,.,.
TGCGCCAGCAGCTTGTCCGCGGGACTCTACAATGAGCAGTTCTTC,CASSLSAGLYNEQFF,TRBV5-1,TRBJ2-1,.,.
TGTGCCAGCAGTGATCCCGCCACGGTAAACTATGGCTACACCTTC,CASSDPATVNYGYTF,TRBV25-1,TRBJ1-2,.,.
TGTGCCAGCAGCCTAGATGGGGGGTTCGTCTCTGGGGCCAACGTCCTGACTTTC,CASSLDGGFVSGANVLTF,TRBV7-8,TRBJ2-6,.,.
TGTGCCAGCAGTTTATCCAGACAGGGGAGCAATCAGCCCCAGCATTTT,CASSLSRQGSNQPQHF,TRBV27,TRBJ1-5,.,TRBD1
TGTGCCAGCAGTGAATGGAGGGGCGGGGGCTACACCTTC,CASSEWRGGGYTF,TRBV25-1,TRBJ1-2,.,.
TGTGCCAGCAGCCGGGACAGGGGGCCCACCGGGGAGCTGTTTTTT,CASSRDRGPTGELFF,TRBV11-3,TRBJ2-2,.,TRBD1
TGTGCCAGCAGCTTAGTCCCGAACACTGAAGCTTTCTTT,CASSLVPNTEAFF,TRBV11-2,TRBJ1-1,.,.
TGTGCCAGCAGTTCCCCGGGGGACGCGAGGGGAACAGATACGCAGTATTTT,CASSSPGDARGTDTQYF,TRBV28,TRBJ2-3,.,.
TGTGCCAGCAGTTCCCCCTTGCGAGCGGGAATCGAGCAGTTCTTC,CASSSPLRAGIEQFF,TRBV6-6,TRBJ2-1,.,TRBD2
TGTGCCAGCAGCTTGAGGAGACTAGGGGGAGAGACCCAGTACTTC,CASSLRRLGGETQYF,TRBV5-6,TRBJ2-5,few,.
TGTGCCAGCAGCCGGACAGGGTATGGCTACACCTTC,CASSRTGYGYTF,TRBV5-6,TRBJ1-2,.,TRBD1